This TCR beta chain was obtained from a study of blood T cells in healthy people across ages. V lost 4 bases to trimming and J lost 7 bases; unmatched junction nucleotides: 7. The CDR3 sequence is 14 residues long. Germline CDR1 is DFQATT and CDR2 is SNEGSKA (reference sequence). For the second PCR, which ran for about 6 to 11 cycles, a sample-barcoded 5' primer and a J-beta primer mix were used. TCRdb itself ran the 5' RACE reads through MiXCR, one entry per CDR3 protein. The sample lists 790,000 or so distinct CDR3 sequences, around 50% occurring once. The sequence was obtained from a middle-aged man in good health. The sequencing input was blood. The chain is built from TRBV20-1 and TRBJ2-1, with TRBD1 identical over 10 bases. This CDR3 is CSATKDRGDNEQFF. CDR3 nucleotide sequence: TGCAGTGCTACCAAGGACAGGGGGGATAATGAGCAGTTCTTC.